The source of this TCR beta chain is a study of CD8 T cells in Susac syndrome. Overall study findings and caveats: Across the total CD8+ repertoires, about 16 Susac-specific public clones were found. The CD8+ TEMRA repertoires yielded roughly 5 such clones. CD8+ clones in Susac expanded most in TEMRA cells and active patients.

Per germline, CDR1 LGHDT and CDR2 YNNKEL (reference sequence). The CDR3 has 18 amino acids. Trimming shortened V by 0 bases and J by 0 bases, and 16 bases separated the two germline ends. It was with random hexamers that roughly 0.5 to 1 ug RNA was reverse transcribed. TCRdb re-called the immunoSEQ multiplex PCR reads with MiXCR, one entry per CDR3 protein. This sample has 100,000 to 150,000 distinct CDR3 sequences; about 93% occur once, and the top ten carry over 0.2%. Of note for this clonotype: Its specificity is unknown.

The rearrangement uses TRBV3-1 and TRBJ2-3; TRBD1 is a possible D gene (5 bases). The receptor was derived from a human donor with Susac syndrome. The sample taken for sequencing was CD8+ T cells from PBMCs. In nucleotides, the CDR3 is TGTGCCAGCAGCCAAGACAAAGCCGGCGACAGTAGCACAGATACGCAGTATTTT. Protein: CASSQDKAGDSSTDTQYF.